These T cell receptor beta chains were read from a single sample in a study of a mutant IDH1 vaccine in newly diagnosed glioma. These receptors are not linked to any known antigen. Only in-frame clones appear in the TCRdb table, and some are missing; sequencing was by immunoSEQ multiplex PCR. Among tens of thousands of clones listed, over 65% were seen once. This material consisted of PBMCs, taken from a glioma patient whose treatment included an IDH1 peptide vaccine. Receptors originate from a woman aged 18-29 years with glioma. Both conserved end residues are part of each CDR3. Each record gives: D gene, clone size, V gene, J gene, CDR3 DNA, CDR3 protein. D genes are given only for firm matches. Expanded clones get a size class; other rows say once, few or many, or leave the size out.

D gene: .; clone size: few; V gene: TRBV7-9; J gene: TRBJ1-6; CDR3 DNA: TGTGCCAGCAGCCCGCCCGGTCCTTCACCCCTCCACTTT; CDR3 protein: CASSPPGPSPLHF
D gene: .; clone size: .; V gene: TRBV7-2; J gene: TRBJ1-2; CDR3 DNA: TGTGCCAGCAGCCCACTACCCCCCGGGACCTCGATCTCGTATGGCTACACCTTC; CDR3 protein: CASSPLPPGTSISYGYTF
D gene: .; clone size: once; V gene: TRBV5-1; J gene: TRBJ2-1; CDR3 DNA: TGCGCCAGCAGCCTCACCCACCCCGGGGGTGAGCAGTTCTTC; CDR3 protein: CASSLTHPGGEQFF
D gene: .; clone size: .; V gene: TRBV6-1; J gene: TRBJ2-2; CDR3 DNA: TGTGCCAGCAGTGAGGTAATCGGGAGTGGCTCCGGGGAGCTGTTTTTT; CDR3 protein: CASSEVIGSGSGELFF
D gene: .; clone size: .; V gene: TRBV30; J gene: TRBJ2-7; CDR3 DNA: TGTGCCTGGAGAGGGCTCTCCTCCTACGAGCAGTACTTC; CDR3 protein: CAWRGLSSYEQYF
D gene: TRBD1; clone size: .; V gene: TRBV6-6; J gene: TRBJ1-6; CDR3 DNA: TGTGCCAGCAGTCTAGAGGGGGCGGACAATTCACCCCTCCACTTT; CDR3 protein: CASSLEGADNSPLHF
D gene: TRBD1; clone size: few; V gene: TRBV5-1; J gene: TRBJ1-1; CDR3 DNA: TGCGCCAGCCGTCAGGGACAGGGGAACACTGAAGCTTTCTTT; CDR3 protein: CASRQGQGNTEAFF
D gene: .; clone size: .; V gene: TRBV19; J gene: TRBJ1-2; CDR3 DNA: TGTGCCAGTAGTATAGCGGTCGCCCGTTCCATTGGTGGCTACACCTTC; CDR3 protein: CASSIAVARSIGGYTF
D gene: TRBD1; clone size: .; V gene: TRBV2; J gene: TRBJ1-2; CDR3 DNA: TGTGCCAGCAGTCGGGACAGGAGGTCTAGCTACACCTTC; CDR3 protein: CASSRDRRSSYTF
D gene: .; clone size: .; V gene: TRBV4-1; J gene: TRBJ2-7; CDR3 DNA: TGCGCCAGCAGCCAAGCGGGACTCTCAACATTTGACGAGCAGTACTTC; CDR3 protein: CASSQAGLSTFDEQYF
D gene: TRBD2; clone size: .; V gene: TRBV5-1; J gene: TRBJ2-5; CDR3 DNA: TGCGCCAGCAGCTTCGGGAGGGCAGAGACCCAGTACTTC; CDR3 protein: CASSFGRAETQYF
D gene: .; clone size: .; V gene: TRBV19; J gene: TRBJ1-5; CDR3 DNA: TGTGCCAGTAGTAGGGTAACCGATCAGCCCCAGCATTTT; CDR3 protein: CASSRVTDQPQHF
D gene: TRBD1; clone size: .; V gene: TRBV6-1; J gene: TRBJ2-5; CDR3 DNA: TGTGCCAGCAGTGGGGGGACAGAGACATACAGAACTCAAGAGACCCAGTACTTC; CDR3 protein: CASSGGTETYRTQETQYF
D gene: TRBD1; clone size: .; V gene: TRBV27; J gene: TRBJ1-5; CDR3 DNA: TGTGCCAGCAGTCCGAATCCGGGACAGACGGGACCCCAGCATTTT; CDR3 protein: CASSPNPGQTGPQHF
D gene: TRBD2; clone size: .; V gene: TRBV9; J gene: TRBJ2-3; CDR3 DNA: TGTGCCAGCAGCGCCCGGGACTATACTAGCACAGATACGCAGTATTTT; CDR3 protein: CASSARDYTSTDTQYF
D gene: TRBD1; clone size: .; V gene: TRBV19; J gene: TRBJ2-2; CDR3 DNA: TGTGCCAGTAGTCCTAGACAGGGGGGCACCGGGGAGCTGTTTTTT; CDR3 protein: CASSPRQGGTGELFF
D gene: .; clone size: .; V gene: TRBV30; J gene: TRBJ2-5; CDR3 DNA: TGTGCCTGGAGTGAGGGTCGGGAGACCCAGTACTTC; CDR3 protein: CAWSEGRETQYF
D gene: .; clone size: once; V gene: TRBV9; J gene: TRBJ2-7; CDR3 DNA: TGTGCCAGCAGCGTCTGGGACACCGGACCCTACGAGCAGTACTTC; CDR3 protein: CASSVWDTGPYEQYF
D gene: TRBD2; clone size: .; V gene: TRBV27; J gene: TRBJ2-5; CDR3 DNA: TGTGCCAGCAGTTTAGCGGGACTAGCGTACCAAGAGACCCAGTACTTC; CDR3 protein: CASSLAGLAYQETQYF
D gene: .; clone size: .; V gene: TRBV11-2; J gene: TRBJ1-2; CDR3 DNA: TGTGCCAGCAGCAGTGGAGAACAGGGTGGCTACACCTTC; CDR3 protein: CASSSGEQGGYTF
D gene: TRBD1; clone size: .; V gene: TRBV6-5; J gene: TRBJ2-1; CDR3 DNA: TGTGCCAGCAGTGACAGGGGGAGTAATGAGCAGTTCTTC; CDR3 protein: CASSDRGSNEQFF
D gene: TRBD1; clone size: .; V gene: TRBV6-1; J gene: TRBJ1-5; CDR3 DNA: TGTGCCAGCAGTGCGACAGGGGGTAATCAGCCCCAGCATTTT; CDR3 protein: CASSATGGNQPQHF
D gene: .; clone size: .; V gene: TRBV6-5; J gene: TRBJ2-3; CDR3 DNA: TGTGCCAGCAGTTACGGGGGGGCTGGTTCAGATACGCAGTATTTT; CDR3 protein: CASSYGGAGSDTQYF
D gene: TRBD1; clone size: .; V gene: TRBV6-5; J gene: TRBJ2-7; CDR3 DNA: TGTGCCAGCAGTCCAGGACAGGGTCGCTACGAGCAGTACTTC; CDR3 protein: CASSPGQGRYEQYF